This T cell receptor (beta chain) was recovered during a study of vaccination and CD4 T cells after COVID-19. Across the whole study: Post-COVID samples had a sampling time that fell a median approximately 93 days after diagnosis (range 35 to 161). Researchers treated control cultures with a CEFX pool, an HIV-1 Nef pool, or no peptide. Overlapping peptides of the spike proteins of SARS-CoV-2, HCoV-NL63, HCoV-OC43 and HCoV-229E were used for cell stimulation.

Trimming shortened V by 3 bases and J by 0 bases, and 6 bases separated the two germline ends. The length of the CDR3 is 13 residues. The germline V gene encodes CDR1 DFQATT and CDR2 SNEGSKA (reference sequence). This clonotype was observed a few times. Its matching antigen is unknown. An Oncomine TCR Beta short-read assay was used to sequence the DNA from cultured CD4+ T cells. After culture, CD4+ T cells served as the source for genomic DNA extraction. TCRdb fed the PCR reads into MiXCR, producing one record per CDR3 protein. The sample lists 7,500 to 9,000 distinct CDR3 sequences, around 41% seen once, with about 21% in the top ten. Treatment here: approximately nine-day PBMC culture with coronavirus spike peptide pools or control peptides (ViraFEST assay). The unexposed donor gave CD4+ T cells before the COVID-19 pandemic (2011-2018).

This TCR derives from a human donor in good health. The chain uses TRBV20-1 and TRBJ2-1; D not certain. The sequenced sample was CD4+ T cells from blood, cultured in vitro. CDR3 residues: CSASPNSYNEQFF. CDR3 sequence (DNA): TGCAGTGCTAGTCCCAACTCCTACAATGAGCAGTTCTTC.